Sequencing of this T cell receptor beta chain was carried out in a study of CD8+ T cells in alopecia areata. Study details: The duration of tofacitinib was 6 to 18 months, with 6 months off drug afterward. Study results and caveats: Affected scalp, especially in alopecia totalis/universalis, had a higher clonality than normal scalp did.

For this clone: Its antigen remains unknown.

Sampling of alopecia areata patients yielded lesional scalp punch biopsies as well as peripheral blood. RNA was isolated and reverse transcribed to cDNA, the sequencing template. Libraries were prepared by immunoSEQ multiplex PCR; TCRdb keeps only in-frame clonotypes and omits some of them. The sample records about 130,000 clones, over 50% being singletons. Trimming at V came to 5 bases and at J to 3 bases, leaving 8 bases not matched to a gene. CDR1 and CDR2 (germline): MDHEN, SYDVKM. CDR3 size: 18 residues. The chain employs TRBV28 and TRBJ2-3, with 16 bases matching TRBD2. The TCR originated in a human donor with alopecia areata. Sequences were derived from CD4+ T cells sorted from blood, sampled at week 0. CDR3 sequence (DNA): TGTGCCAGCAGTACCCCGGGACTAGCGGGAGGGCCGACAGATACGCAGTATTTT. Its protein product is CASSTPGLAGGPTDTQYF.